This record covers a single T cell receptor (beta chain). The data were taken from a study of blood T cell repertoires in COVID-19. The wider study: Specimens from acute and convalescent COVID-19 originated in the United States, Italy and Spain. T cells, B-cell-depleted T cells, or PBMCs provided the cDNA or gDNA that served as material.

Trimming shortened V by 3 bases and J by 1 base, and 12 bases separated the two germline ends. There are 14 residues in the CDR3. The germline V gene encodes CDR1 GTSNPN and CDR2 SVGIG (reference sequence). Enrollees, roughly 18 to 89 years old, lived in approximately 25 US areas. Clinical history reported by participants formed the basis on which cohorts were assigned. Generated by immunoSEQ multiplex PCR, the TCRdb table keeps only in-frame clones and is missing some. The sample has around 170,000 clones, roughly 87% seen once. Sequenced sample: PBMCs or T cells enriched from blood (not recorded which). The receptor comes from a woman aged 45-60 years who had recovered from COVID-19. V and J are TRBV30 and TRBJ1-1, with TRBD1 as a possible D gene (5 bases). CDR3 nucleotides: TGTGCCTGGAGCGTGTACACAGGGAACACTGAAGCTTTCTTT. It yields the protein CAWSVYTGNTEAFF.